The next 2 T cell receptor beta chains were all read from a single sample in a study of T cells after yellow fever vaccination. TCRdb reprocessed the 5' RACE reads via MiXCR and lists one record per CDR3 protein. The table lists 85,000 to 100,000 distinct CDR3 sequences, approximately 5.5% of them singletons. The starting material was CD8+ T cells sorted from PBMCs, obtained 10 days after the yellow fever booster vaccination. These receptors came from a man aged 18 to 29 who received the YFV17D yellow fever vaccine.

The chain combines TRBV7-8 with TRBJ2-2, with 9 bases identical to TRBD2. V lost 5 bases to trimming and J lost 5 bases; unmatched junction nucleotides: 6. Germline CDR1 and CDR2: SGHVS and FQNEAQ. The CDR3 contains 15 residues. The DNA of the CDR3 is TGTGCCAGCAGCACAAAAGCGGGGGGAACCGGGGAGCTGTTTTTT. Its protein is CASSTKAGGTGELFF.

The V gene is TRBV7-9, the J gene TRBJ2-3; D is unclear. Looked up from germline, CDR1 is SEHNR and CDR2 is FQNEAQ (reference sequence). Trimming took 4 bases from V and 0 from J, leaving 14 bases between them. The CDR3 sequence is 16 residues long. The CDR3: CASSSRIPTSTDTQYF. CDR3 coding DNA: TGTGCCAGCAGCTCCCGAATACCGACTAGCACAGATACGCAGTATTTT.